This TCR beta chain was obtained from a study of blood T cell repertoires in COVID-19. Study details: Samples came from the United States, Italy and Spain, spanning acute and convalescent COVID-19.

As originally analysed: Reference gene primers were amplified, and this amplification served to estimate nucleated cell counts. Assay used: immunoSEQ multiplex PCR; TCRdb lists only in-frame clones, some missing. V, J and clone size were drawn from that table, and D and trimming were deduced from the DNA. The sample shows 110,000 or so clones, 80% to 90% of them seen only once. V dropped 4 bases and J dropped 1; count of bases not matched to a gene: 4. Germline values: CDR1 SGHRS, CDR2 YFSETQ. This CDR3 region has 17 residues. The sequenced sample consisted of peripheral blood. The sequence was obtained from a woman aged 70 to 79 with acute or convalescent COVID-19. The V gene is TRBV5-1, the J gene TRBJ2-1; 14 bases are a match to TRBD2. CDR3 DNA sequence: TGCGCCAGCAGCCAGGGACTAGCGGGAGAGTCCTACAATGAGCAGTTCTTC. Residues: CASSQGLAGESYNEQFF. Variable domain in full (rest from reference TRBV5-1 and TRBJ2-1): KAGVTQTPRYLIKTRGQQVTLSCSPISGHRSVSWYQQTPGQGLQFLFEYFSETQRNKGNFPGRFSGRQFSNSRSEMNVSTLELGDSALYLCASSQGLAGESYNEQFFGPGTRLTVL.